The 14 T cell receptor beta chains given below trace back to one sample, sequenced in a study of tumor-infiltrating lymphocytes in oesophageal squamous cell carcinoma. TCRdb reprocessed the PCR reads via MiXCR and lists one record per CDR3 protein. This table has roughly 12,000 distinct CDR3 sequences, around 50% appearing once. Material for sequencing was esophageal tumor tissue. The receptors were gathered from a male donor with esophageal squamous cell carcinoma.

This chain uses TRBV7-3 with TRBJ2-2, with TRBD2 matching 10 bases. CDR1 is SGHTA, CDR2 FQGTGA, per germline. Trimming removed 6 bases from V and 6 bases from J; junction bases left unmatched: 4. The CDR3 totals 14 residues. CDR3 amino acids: CASSRTSGAGELFF. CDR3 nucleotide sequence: TGTGCCAGCAGTAGGACTAGCGGTGCCGGGGAGCTGTTTTTT.

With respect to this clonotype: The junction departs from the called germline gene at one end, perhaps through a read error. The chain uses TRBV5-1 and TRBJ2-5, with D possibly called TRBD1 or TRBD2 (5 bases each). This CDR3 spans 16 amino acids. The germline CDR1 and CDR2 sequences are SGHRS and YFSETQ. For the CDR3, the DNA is TGCGCCAGCAGCGCCAGGTTCTCACAAGGGACCGGGGAGCTGTATTTT. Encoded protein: CASSARFSQGTGELYF.

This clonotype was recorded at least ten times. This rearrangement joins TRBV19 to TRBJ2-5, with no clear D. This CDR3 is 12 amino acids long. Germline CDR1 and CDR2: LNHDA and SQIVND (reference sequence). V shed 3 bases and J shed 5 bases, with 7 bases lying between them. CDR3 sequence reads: CASSMNRETQYF. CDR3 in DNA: TGTGCCAGTAGTATGAACCGGGAGACCCAGTACTTC.

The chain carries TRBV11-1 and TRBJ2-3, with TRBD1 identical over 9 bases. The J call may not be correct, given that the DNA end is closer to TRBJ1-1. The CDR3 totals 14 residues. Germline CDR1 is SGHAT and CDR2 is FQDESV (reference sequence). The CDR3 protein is CASSSRQGDTEAFF. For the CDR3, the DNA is TGTGCCAGCAGCTCGCGACAGGGGGACACTGAAGCTTTCTTT.

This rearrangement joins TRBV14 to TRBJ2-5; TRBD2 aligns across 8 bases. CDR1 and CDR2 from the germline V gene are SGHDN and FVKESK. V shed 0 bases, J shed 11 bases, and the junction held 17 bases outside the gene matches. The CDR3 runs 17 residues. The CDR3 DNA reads TGTGCCAGCAGCCAAGAGTATCGACTAGCGTACTACAATGAGCAGTACTTC. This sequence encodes CASSQEYRLAYYNEQYF.

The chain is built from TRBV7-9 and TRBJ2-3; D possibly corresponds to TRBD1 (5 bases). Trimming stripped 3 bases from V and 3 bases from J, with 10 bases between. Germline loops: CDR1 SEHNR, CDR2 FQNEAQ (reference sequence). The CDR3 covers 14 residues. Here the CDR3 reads CASSFGQGTDTQYF. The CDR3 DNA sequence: TGTGCCAGCAGCTTCGGGCAGGGAACAGATACGCAGTATTTT. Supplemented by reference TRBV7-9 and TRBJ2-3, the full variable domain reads DTGVSQNPRHKITKRGQNVTFRCDPISEHNRLYWYRQTLGQGPEFLTYFQNEAQLEKSRLLSDRFSAERPKGSFSTLEIQRTEQGDSAMYLCASSFGQGTDTQYFGPGTRLTVL.

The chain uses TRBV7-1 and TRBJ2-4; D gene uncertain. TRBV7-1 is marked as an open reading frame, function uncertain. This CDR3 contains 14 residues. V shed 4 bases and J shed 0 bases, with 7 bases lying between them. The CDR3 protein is CASSFSPAKNIQYF. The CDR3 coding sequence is TGTGCCAGCAGCTTTTCCCCAGCCAAAAACATTCAGTACTTC.

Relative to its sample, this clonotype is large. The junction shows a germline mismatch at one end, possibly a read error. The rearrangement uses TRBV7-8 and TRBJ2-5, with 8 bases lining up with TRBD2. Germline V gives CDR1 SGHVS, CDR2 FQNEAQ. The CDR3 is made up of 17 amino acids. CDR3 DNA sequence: TGTGCCAGCAGCTTAAAAGGGACTAGGGACCCCCGAGAGGCCCAGTACTTC. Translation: CASSLKGTRDPREAQYF.

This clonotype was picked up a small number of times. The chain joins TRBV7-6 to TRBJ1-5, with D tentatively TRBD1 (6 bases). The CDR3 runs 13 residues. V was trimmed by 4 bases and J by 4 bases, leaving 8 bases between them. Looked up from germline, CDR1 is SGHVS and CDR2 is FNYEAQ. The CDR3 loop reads CASSSDRNQPQHF. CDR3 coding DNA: TGTGCCAGCAGCTCGGACAGAAATCAGCCCCAGCATTTT.

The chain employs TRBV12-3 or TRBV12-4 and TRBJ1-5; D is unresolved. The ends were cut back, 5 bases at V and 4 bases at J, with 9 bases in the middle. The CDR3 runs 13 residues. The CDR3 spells CASSHSENQPQHF. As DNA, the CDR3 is TGTGCCAGCAGTCATAGTGAAAATCAGCCCCAGCATTTT.

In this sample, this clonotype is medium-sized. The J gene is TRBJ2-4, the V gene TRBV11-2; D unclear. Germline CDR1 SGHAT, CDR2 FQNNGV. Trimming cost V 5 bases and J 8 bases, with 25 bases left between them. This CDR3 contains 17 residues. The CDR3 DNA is TGTGCCAGCAGCGCCCCGTCGATGCAGAACCCCTGGGACATTCAGTACTTC. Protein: CASSAPSMQNPWDIQYF.

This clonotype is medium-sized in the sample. The CDR3 is CASRSGSLGELFF. The CDR3 coding sequence is TGTGCCAGCAGGAGCGGGAGCTTAGGGGAGCTGTTTTTT. The chain joins TRBV12-3 or TRBV12-4 to TRBJ2-2; 8 positions match TRBD2. The length of the CDR3 is 13 residues. Trimming cost V 6 bases and J 8 bases; bases outside gene matches: 5.

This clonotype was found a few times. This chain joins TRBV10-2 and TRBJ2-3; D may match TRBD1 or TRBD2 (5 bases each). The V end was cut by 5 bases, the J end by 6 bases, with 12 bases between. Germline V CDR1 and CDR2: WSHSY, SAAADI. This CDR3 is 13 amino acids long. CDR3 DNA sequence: TGCGCCAGCAGTAGGGACCCTGCGGATACGCAGTATTTT. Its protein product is CASSRDPADTQYF.

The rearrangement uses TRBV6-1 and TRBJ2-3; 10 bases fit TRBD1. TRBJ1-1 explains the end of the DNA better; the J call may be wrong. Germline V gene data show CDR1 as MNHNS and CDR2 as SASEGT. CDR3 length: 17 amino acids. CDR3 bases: TGTGCCAGCAGTGATCGTAAGGGACAGGGGTTGAACACTGAAGCTTTCTTT. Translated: CASSDRKGQGLNTEAFF.